These 25 T cell receptor beta chains share one sample of origin, sequenced in a study of cytomegalovirus exposure and HLA in healthy donors (dated by TCRdb to 2016 to 2017). The library was generated by the immunoSEQ multiplex PCR assay. A mixture of 60 forward primers for TCR Vbeta segments and 13 reverse primers for TCR Jbeta segments was used in the multiplex PCR. Not all clones reach the TCRdb copy of this immuneACCESS table, which keeps in-frame sequences only. Checked studies attribute under half of the gap to unresolved V genes and leave the rest unexplained. This sample's table carries about 92,000 clones. 15% of the sample rests with the top ten. The sample taken for sequencing was PBMCs. The receptor source for this set is a man aged 50 to 59 in good health and CMV-seropositive.

The rearrangement links TRBV6-1 to TRBJ2-1; 8 nucleotides align to TRBD2. The trim removed 0 bases at V and 6 bases at J, leaving 4 bases unmatched. In germline, CDR1 is MNHNS, CDR2 SASEGT. The CDR3 length is 15 residues. CDR3 amino acids: CASSEASGIGNEQFF. In DNA, the CDR3 is TGTGCCAGCAGTGAAGCTAGCGGGATCGGCAATGAGCAGTTCTTC.

J is TRBJ2-7 and V is TRBV5-5; TRBD1 agrees at 8 bases. The CDR3 runs to 16 residues. The germline CDR1 and CDR2 sequences are SGHKS and YYEKEE (reference sequence). J gave up 3 bases and V 9 bases, and 17 bases lay outside the gene matches. The CDR3 spells CAINPPRGTGIYEQYV. Here the CDR3 DNA reads TGTGCCATCAACCCCCCTAGAGGGACAGGCATCTACGAGCAGTACGTC.

The chain couples TRBV9 to TRBJ2-7; D ambiguous. V was trimmed by 0 bases and J by 0 bases, leaving 7 bases between them. CDR1 and CDR2 from the germline V gene are SGDLS and YYNGEE. This CDR3 has 14 amino acids. The CDR3 region has the DNA TGTGCCAGCAGCGTAGTAGCTACCTCCTACGAGCAGTACTTC. Protein product: CASSVVATSYEQYF.

The rearrangement uses TRBV4-3 and TRBJ2-6; D uncertain. Deletions cut 0 bases from V and 0 bases from J, with 6 bases between. Germline CDR1 LGHNA, CDR2 YSLEER. This CDR3 is 16 amino acids long. The CDR3, as DNA: TGCGCCAGCAGCCAAGATTCGTTCTCTGGGGCCAACGTCCTGACTTTC. Protein: CASSQDSFSGANVLTF.

The CDR3 bases are TGTGCCAGCTCACCAACGATGGGCTACGAGCAGTACGTC. Protein product: CASSPTMGYEQYV. The chain joins TRBV18 to TRBJ2-7; D gene ambiguous. The V and J ends lost 2 bases and 3 bases respectively, with 8 bases between them. This CDR3 comprises 13 residues. Germline CDR1 is KGHSH and CDR2 is LQKENI.

The V and J genes are TRBV7-3 and TRBJ2-5, with TRBD2 identical over 8 bases. Germline V CDR1 and CDR2: SGHTA, FQGTGA. The J segment lost 5 bases and the V segment lost 6 bases, leaving 5 bases of the junction unmatched. The CDR3 covers 13 residues. The chain's CDR3 is CASRAAGDETQYF. DNA for the CDR3: TGTGCCAGCAGGGCAGCGGGAGATGAGACCCAGTACTTC.

The rearrangement joins TRBV11-2 to TRBJ2-1; 7 positions match TRBD2. The CDR3 loop spans 16 amino acids. Germline trimming cut 5 bases from V and 2 bases from J; bases unmatched to any gene: 9. The germline V gene has CDR1 SGHAT and CDR2 FQNNGV. The CDR3 reads CASSPEMGLPYNEQFF. The CDR3 DNA follows: TGTGCCAGCAGCCCCGAGATGGGACTACCCTACAATGAGCAGTTCTTC.

The chain combines TRBV11-2 with TRBJ2-5; 13 nucleotides match TRBD2. The V gene end was trimmed by 5 bases and the J gene end by 5 bases; junction bases not matched to a gene: 8. Germline V gene lookup returns CDR1 SGHAT and CDR2 FQNNGV. This CDR3 comprises 16 residues. The CDR3 region is CASSVGGTSGKETQYF. Written as DNA, the CDR3 is TGTGCCAGCAGCGTAGGTGGGACTAGCGGGAAGGAGACCCAGTACTTC.

This chain joins TRBV5-4 and TRBJ2-5, with 8 positions matching TRBD2. Germline-derived CDR1 and CDR2 are SGHNT and YYREEE (reference sequence). The CDR3 extends over 15 amino acids. J lost 6 bases, V lost 4 bases, and 11 bases had no gene match. The CDR3 DNA reads TGTGCCAGCAGCCCTAGGAATAGCGGGATCCAGACCCAGTACTTC. It codes for CASSPRNSGIQTQYF.

This rearrangement joins TRBV2 to TRBJ2-5, with 9 bases that match TRBD1. Germline V lookup: CDR1 SNHLY, CDR2 FYNNEI. The junction had 6 bases not matched to a gene; V was cut back by 6 bases and J by 4 bases. This CDR3 spans 14 amino acids. CDR3 nucleotide sequence: TGTGCCAGCAGGATTGGGACAGGGATAGAGACCCAGTACTTC. It encodes CASRIGTGIETQYF.

The gene calls are TRBV29-1 and TRBJ1-1, with D unresolved. Germline V lookup: CDR1 SQVTM, CDR2 ANQGSEA. Trimming shortened V by 3 bases and J by 0 bases, and 5 bases separated the two germline ends. The CDR3 is 12 residues long. DNA of the CDR3: TGCAGCGTTGACATTTTGAACACTGAAGCTTTCTTT. It yields the protein CSVDILNTEAFF.

The gene calls are TRBV5-1 and TRBJ1-1; 7 bases line up with TRBD1. Trimming took 3 bases from V and 2 from J; bases not matched to a gene: 4. Germline V lookup: CDR1 SGHRS, CDR2 YFSETQ. The CDR3 runs to 14 residues. The CDR3 spells CASSSGQVNTEAFF. The CDR3 DNA reads TGCGCCAGCAGCTCTGGACAGGTTAACACTGAAGCTTTCTTT.

The chain has TRBV28 and TRBJ2-7; a weak D match, TRBD1 (6 bases). This CDR3 has 13 residues. V was trimmed by 4 bases and J by 2 bases, leaving 9 bases between them. Germline-derived CDR1 and CDR2 are MDHEN and SYDVKM. CDR3 DNA: TGTGCCAGCAGTTCAGGACAGACCTACGAGCAGTACGTC. It yields the protein CASSSGQTYEQYV.

The V and J genes are TRBV13 and TRBJ1-5; weak D call: TRBD1 (5 bases). CDR3 size: 17 residues. Germline V gene lookup returns CDR1 PRHDT and CDR2 FYEKMQ (reference sequence). Trimming took off 5 bases at V and 1 base at J, with 18 bases between the two ends. CDR3 sequence: CASSRSGGIGSNQPQHF. CDR3 bases: TGTGCCAGCAGCCGGTCGGGGGGAATCGGGAGCAATCAGCCCCAGCATTTT.

This chain connects TRBV5-3 to TRBJ2-7, with D possibly TRBD2 on 6 matching bases. TRBV5-3 is given ORF status, its function remaining uncertain. This CDR3 has 12 residues. V was shortened by 4 bases and J by 6 bases, with 11 bases between the two germline ends. The DNA for the CDR3 is TGTGCCAGAAGCGGGGACTGGGGCGAGCAGTACGTC. Protein sequence: CARSGDWGEQYV.

This chain uses TRBV13 with TRBJ1-1; no reliable D call. Deletions cut 4 bases from V and 3 bases from J, with 9 bases between. Germline assignment: CDR1 PRHDT and CDR2 FYEKMQ (reference sequence). This CDR3 contains 13 residues. CDR3 loop: CASSSLSYTEAFF. CDR3 DNA sequence: TGTGCCAGCAGCTCCTTATCCTACACTGAAGCTTTCTTT.

This chain links TRBV19 with TRBJ1-2; TRBD1 might be the D (5 bases). V was clipped by 0 bases and J by 5 bases, with 16 bases between them. In germline, CDR1 is LNHDA, CDR2 SQIVND (reference sequence). This CDR3 has 16 residues. The chain's CDR3 is CASSIDLQGSWYGYTF. CDR3 sequence (DNA): TGTGCCAGTAGTATAGATCTGCAGGGTTCATGGTATGGCTACACCTTC. The whole variable domain, remainder taken from reference TRBV19 and TRBJ1-2, is DGGITQSPKYLFRKEGQNVTLSCEQNLNHDAMYWYRQDPGQGLRLIYYSQIVNDFQKGDIAEGYSVSREKKESFPLTVTSAQKNPTAFYLCASSIDLQGSWYGYTFGSGTRLTVV.

The chain recombines TRBV5-4 with TRBJ2-1, with TRBD2 as a possible D gene (5 bases). V was cut by 0 bases and J by 2 bases, with 6 bases left in between. This CDR3 has 14 amino acids. Germline CDR1 and CDR2: SGHNT and YYREEE (reference sequence). As DNA, the CDR3 is TGTGCCAGCAGCTTGGGGGAGCCCTACAATGAGCAGTTCTTC. It codes for CASSLGEPYNEQFF.

The chain combines TRBV27 with TRBJ1-1; D remains ambiguous. In germline, CDR1 is MNHEY, CDR2 SMNVEV (reference sequence). The CDR3 consists of 10 residues. V lost 3 bases and J lost 10, with 6 bases in between. The CDR3 DNA reads TGTGCCAGCAGTTTGAGAGGAGCTTTCTTT. It encodes CASSLRGAFF.

The chain is built from TRBV7-2 and TRBJ2-2; 10 positions match TRBD1. Germline V gene sequence: CDR1 SGHTA, CDR2 FQGNSA. Trimming removed 2 bases from V and 5 bases from J; junction bases left unmatched: 8. The CDR3 loop spans 17 amino acids. CDR3 sequence: CASSLTVGTGATGELFF. The CDR3 DNA is TGTGCCAGCAGCTTAACAGTCGGGACAGGGGCGACCGGGGAGCTGTTTTTT.

The rearrangement joins TRBV30 to TRBJ2-1; D gene uncertain. CDR1 GTSNPN and CDR2 SVGIG come from the germline V gene (reference sequence). CDR3 length: 13 residues. The CDR3 loop reads CALAVAAYNEQFF. In nucleotides, the CDR3 is TGTGCTCTGGCCGTGGCAGCCTACAATGAGCAGTTCTTC.

V usage is TRBV11-2 and J usage is TRBJ2-1; 7 positions match TRBD2. The CDR3 has 15 residues. Trimming took 5 bases from V and 6 from J; bases not matched to a gene: 10. Germline V gene sequence: CDR1 SGHAT, CDR2 FQNNGV. CDR3 in amino acids: CASSLLAIRGNEQFF. The CDR3, as DNA: TGTGCCAGCAGCCTACTAGCGATTCGGGGCAATGAGCAGTTCTTC.

This chain uses TRBV4-3 with TRBJ2-2; the match to TRBD1 covers 7 bases. CDR1 is LGHNA, CDR2 YSLEER, per germline. V gave up 4 bases and J gave up 2 bases; unmatched junction bases: 4. This CDR3 is 15 amino acids long. The CDR3 nucleotides read TGCGCCAGCAGCCCGTGGACAGGAAACACCGGGGAGCTGTTTTTT. It translates to CASSPWTGNTGELFF.

The chain has TRBV2 and TRBJ1-3; D is ambiguous. Per germline, CDR1 SNHLY and CDR2 FYNNEI. Between the trimmed V and J ends, which lost 6 bases and 0 bases, there was a span of 6 bases. This CDR3 spans 13 amino acids. The CDR3 sequence: CASSGRSGNTIYF. The CDR3 DNA sequence: TGTGCCAGCAGCGGTCGCTCTGGAAACACCATATATTTT.

This rearrangement joins TRBV12-5 to TRBJ1-1; TRBD1 is a possible D gene (6 bases). Germline V gene sequence: CDR1 LGHNT, CDR2 FRNRAP. Trimming removed 5 bases from V and 5 bases from J, with 18 bases in between. The CDR3 contains 15 residues. The CDR3 bases are TGTGCTAGTGGTATAGTACAGGGAACGAATACTGAAGCTTTCTTT. Translated: CASGIVQGTNTEAFF.